One sample yielded the 25 T cell receptor beta chains listed below, sequenced in a study of T cell clonotyping in hematopoietic cell transplantation. Only in-frame clones appear in the TCRdb table, and some are missing; sequencing was by immunoSEQ multiplex PCR. The sample contains approximately 10,000 clones, 80% to 95% of which appear only once. Sequencing was carried out using peripheral blood mononuclear cells. The origin of the receptors is a woman in her forties or fifties in good health. Some clones in this sample may be carry-over from other donors' samples.

The V and J genes are TRBV12-5 and TRBJ2-6; D is perhaps TRBD1 (5 bases). Germline V gene sequence: CDR1 LGHNT, CDR2 FRNRAP. Trimming took off 3 bases at V and 5 bases at J, with 20 bases between the two ends. This CDR3 is built from 18 residues. Here the CDR3 DNA reads TGTGCTAGTGGTTTCGTCCCTGCAGGACAAAGTCGGGCCAACGTCCTGACTTTC. Protein: CASGFVPAGQSRANVLTF.

This clone was picked up a small number of times. CDR3 coding DNA: TGTGCCTGGAGTGATCTCAACCGTTCCGGCTTAAACCCTGAAGCTTTCTTT. Protein sequence: CAWSDLNRSGLNPEAFF. The chain couples TRBV30 to TRBJ1-1; D ambiguous. CDR1 and CDR2 from the germline V gene are GTSNPN and SVGIG (reference sequence). V lost 1 base and J 6 bases, leaving 24 bases between the germline ends. CDR3 length: 17 residues.

Comment on this clone: Other DNA variants within this sample encode the same CDR3. The chain employs TRBV7-2 and TRBJ2-2, with TRBD2 matching over 10 bases. Germline V CDR1 and CDR2: SGHTA, FQGNSA. The CDR3 spans 17 residues. Trimming cost V 2 bases and J 4 bases; bases outside gene matches: 7. In DNA, the CDR3 is TGTGCCAGCAGCTTATCCAGCGGGGGGGCTGGCACCGGGGAGCTGTTTTTT. Protein product: CASSLSSGGAGTGELFF. Using reference TRBV7-2 and TRBJ2-2 for the parts outside the CDR3, the full variable domain is GAGVSQSPSNKVTEKGKDVELRCDPISGHTALYWYRQSLGQGLEFLIYFQGNSAPDKSGLPSDRFSAERTGGSVSTLTIQRTQQEDSAVYLCASSLSSGGAGTGELFFGEGSRLTVL.

This clone has just one count. This chain joins TRBV5-4 and TRBJ1-2, with 7 positions matching TRBD1. CDR1 is SGHNT, CDR2 YYREEE, per germline (reference sequence). CDR3 length equals 15 residues. Trimming took 0 bases from V and 5 from J; bases not matched to a gene: 7. For the CDR3, the DNA is TGTGCCAGCAGCTTGGTAAAGGGGGCTGGGTATGGCTACACCTTC. Translation: CASSLVKGAGYGYTF.

V gene TRBV15 combines with J gene TRBJ1-3; weak D call: TRBD1 (5 bases). CDR3 length: 16 amino acids. Germline V gene sequence: CDR1 LNHNV, CDR2 YYDKDF (reference sequence). Trimming pared 5 bases from V and 0 bases from J, leaving 14 bases between. CDR3 in DNA: TGTGCCACCAGCCGTCGGTGGGGGGGCTCTGGAAACACCATATATTTT. Its translation: CATSRRWGGSGNTIYF.

CDR3 sequence: CASSLGPPSGTYNEQFF. Here the CDR3 DNA reads TGTGCCAGCAGCTTAGGACCCCCTAGCGGAACCTACAATGAGCAGTTCTTC. The rearrangement joins TRBV7-6 to TRBJ2-1; TRBD2 matches 7 bases. This CDR3 contains 17 residues. Germline CDR1 reads SGHVS; CDR2 reads FNYEAQ. V dropped 1 base and J dropped 2; count of bases not matched to a gene: 8.

V gene TRBV6-4 combines with J gene TRBJ2-6; D uncertain. The CDR3 totals 13 residues. Trimming shortened V by 6 bases and J by 0 bases, and 3 bases separated the two germline ends. The germline V gene has CDR1 MRHNA and CDR2 SNTAGT. The CDR3 coding sequence is TGTGCCAGCAGGCACTCTGGGGCCAACGTCCTGACTTTC. Its protein is CASRHSGANVLTF.

This rearrangement joins TRBV19 to TRBJ2-6, with D perhaps matching TRBD1 (6 bases). The germline V gene encodes CDR1 LNHDA and CDR2 SQIVND (reference sequence). V was pared by 6 bases and J by 0 bases, with 12 bases between. The CDR3 is 16 residues long. The CDR3: CASRQTGNSGANVLTF. The CDR3 coding sequence is TGTGCCAGTAGGCAAACAGGGAACTCTGGGGCCAACGTCCTGACTTTC.

The gene calls are TRBV7-6 and TRBJ1-6; 9 nucleotides line up with TRBD1. J lost 7 bases, V lost 5 bases, and 3 bases had no gene match. The germline V gene has CDR1 SGHVS and CDR2 FNYEAQ. The CDR3 has 14 amino acids. The chain's CDR3 is CASSRGQGNSPLHF. CDR3 sequence (DNA): TGTGCCAGCAGCCGGGGACAGGGAAATTCACCCCTCCACTTT.

The chain recombines TRBV7-8 with TRBJ1-1, with D maybe TRBD1 (5 bases). From germline, CDR1 is SGHVS and CDR2 FQNEAQ. CDR3 length equals 17 residues. V lost 5 bases, J lost 0 bases, and 19 bases lay in between. The CDR3 coding sequence is TGTGCCAGCAGCCGCCCGGGGACCGCTTCCATGAACACTGAAGCTTTCTTT. Encoded protein: CASSRPGTASMNTEAFF.

The rearrangement uses TRBV5-4 and TRBJ1-2, with 7 bases fitting TRBD1. The ends lost 1 base at V and 4 bases at J; junction bases unmatched: 7. CDR1 and CDR2 (germline): SGHNT, YYREEE (reference sequence). CDR3 size: 15 residues. CDR3 DNA sequence: TGTGCCAGCAGCTTGTGGGGCAACAGGGGCTATGGCTACACCTTC. It encodes CASSLWGNRGYGYTF.

CDR3 bases: TGCGCCAGCAGCTTACCTAGAAACACAGATACGCAGTATTTT. Residues: CASSLPRNTDTQYF. The chain links TRBV5-1 to TRBJ2-3; D is uncertain. The CDR3 has 14 amino acids. Germline values: CDR1 SGHRS, CDR2 YFSETQ. The V end was cut by 2 bases, the J end by 2 bases, with 9 bases between.

The gene calls are TRBV9 and TRBJ1-6; D remains unclear. Germline assignment: CDR1 SGDLS and CDR2 YYNGEE. V lost 2 bases and J 7 bases, leaving 7 bases between the germline ends. The CDR3 sequence is 13 residues long. CDR3 DNA sequence: TGTGCCAGCAGCGTTTTCCCGAATTCACCCCTCCACTTT. Translated, it gives CASSVFPNSPLHF. Together with reference TRBV9 and TRBJ1-6, the CDR3 gives the full variable domain: DSGVTQTPKHLITATGQRVTLRCSPRSGDLSVYWYQQSLDQGLQFLIQYYNGEERAKGNILERFSAQQFPDLHSELNLSSLELGDSALYFCASSVFPNSPLHFGNGTRLTVT.

The rearrangement uses TRBV4-3 and TRBJ2-1; TRBD2 matches 15 bases. CDR1 and CDR2 (germline): LGHNA, YSLEER. CDR3 size: 18 residues. V trimming: 2 bases; J trimming: 0 bases; junction bases outside the gene matches: 2. Written as DNA, the CDR3 is TGCGCCAGCAGCCAAAGGACTAGCGGGGGGGCCTCCTACAATGAGCAGTTCTTC. Protein sequence: CASSQRTSGGASYNEQFF.

The chain joins TRBV23-1 to TRBJ2-7; D may correspond to TRBD1 or TRBD2 (5 bases each). TRBV23-1 is an ORF, and what it does is uncertain. This CDR3 has 17 amino acids. V was clipped by 3 bases and J by 0 bases, with 18 bases between them. The CDR3 bases are TGCGCCAGCAGTCAGGACTTTGGGACGGAGGACTCCTACGAGCAGTACTTC. Protein sequence: CASSQDFGTEDSYEQYF.

The chain has TRBV7-6 and TRBJ2-3, with D possibly matching TRBD2 (5 bases). Germline CDR1 and CDR2: SGHVS and FNYEAQ. The CDR3 runs to 13 residues. V was shortened by 4 bases and J by 2 bases, with 7 bases between the two germline ends. CDR3 DNA sequence: TGTGCCAGCAGCTCTCGGGACACAGATACGCAGTATTTT. Translation: CASSSRDTDTQYF.

V usage is TRBV18 and J usage is TRBJ2-7; the D gene could be TRBD1 or TRBD2 (5 bases each). Trimming left V 3 bases short and J 3 bases short, with 6 bases between. Germline lookup yields CDR1 KGHSH and CDR2 LQKENI. The CDR3 covers 12 residues. DNA of the CDR3: TGTGCCAGCTCACCGGGGGACTACGAGCAGTACTTC. Its protein product is CASSPGDYEQYF.

The chain carries TRBV19 and TRBJ1-1, with D perhaps TRBD1 (6 bases). This CDR3 contains 12 residues. The germline gives CDR1 LNHDA, CDR2 SQIVND (reference sequence). V was shortened by 6 bases and J by 8 bases, with 13 bases between the two germline ends. The CDR3, as DNA: TGTGCCAGTAGGGGCCACAGGGACGAAGCTTTCTTT. It encodes CASRGHRDEAFF. Full variable domain (missing parts from reference TRBV19 and TRBJ1-1): DGGITQSPKYLFRKEGQNVTLSCEQNLNHDAMYWYRQDPGQGLRLIYYSQIVNDFQKGDIAEGYSVSREKKESFPLTVTSAQKNPTAFYLCASRGHRDEAFFGQGTRLTVV.

The chain combines TRBV11-2 with TRBJ2-2; tentative D call: TRBD1 (5 bases). V shed 6 bases and J shed 3 bases, with 14 bases lying between them. Germline V gene data show CDR1 as SGHAT and CDR2 as FQNNGV. The CDR3 spans 15 residues. The CDR3, as DNA: TGTGCCAGCAGTTCCAACAGGAGACACACCGGGGAGCTGTTTTTT. Amino acid sequence: CASSSNRRHTGELFF.

The chain uses TRBV14 and TRBJ2-3, with 9 bases that match TRBD2. Trimming removed 4 bases from V and 3 bases from J; junction bases left unmatched: 8. The CDR3 consists of 16 residues. Germline V lookup: CDR1 SGHDN, CDR2 FVKESK. The CDR3 protein is CASSPGLAHKTDTQYF. CDR3 in DNA: TGTGCCAGCAGCCCAGGACTAGCGCATAAAACAGATACGCAGTATTTT.

The gene calls are TRBV11-2 and TRBJ2-3; a weak D match, TRBD1 (5 bases). V was pared by 0 bases and J by 6 bases, with 16 bases between. The CDR3 has 16 amino acids. In germline, CDR1 is SGHAT, CDR2 FQNNGV. In nucleotides, the CDR3 is TGTGCCAGCAGCTTAGAACCTGGACAAGGGTACGATACGCAGTATTTT. It is translated as CASSLEPGQGYDTQYF.

The chain is built from TRBV14 and TRBJ2-5; no definite D call. The CDR3 is made up of 14 amino acids. With 4 bases removed from V and 5 bases from J, the gap between germline ends came to 14 bases. In germline, CDR1 is SGHDN, CDR2 FVKESK. The CDR3 bases are TGTGCCAGCAGCCGGCAAGCCTCTTGGGAGACCCAGTACTTC. It translates to CASSRQASWETQYF.

The chain links TRBV2 to TRBJ2-3, with D hard to call. Looked up from germline, CDR1 is SNHLY and CDR2 is FYNNEI. CDR3 length equals 17 residues. V lost 5 bases and J lost 2, with 20 bases in between. The chain's CDR3 is CASSLSPRTRSTDTQYF. In nucleotides, the CDR3 is TGTGCCAGCAGTTTATCGCCCCGAACCCGGTCCACAGATACGCAGTATTTT.

The chain combines TRBV6-6 with TRBJ1-2; maybe TRBD1 (6 bases). Germline values: CDR1 MNHNY, CDR2 SVGAGI (reference sequence). The CDR3 runs 13 residues. Trimming cost V 5 bases and J 8 bases, with 15 bases left between them. This CDR3 is CASSSATGSGYTF. Here the CDR3 DNA reads TGTGCCAGCAGTAGCGCCACAGGGAGCGGCTACACCTTC.

This chain joins TRBV6-1 and TRBJ1-1; D call uncertain. The CDR3 runs to 14 residues. The germline V gene encodes CDR1 MNHNS and CDR2 SASEGT. Trimming stripped 2 bases from V and 3 bases from J, with 10 bases between. The CDR3 region has the DNA TGTGCCAGCAGTGAAAGGGAGTGGGACACTGAAGCTTTCTTT. Amino acids: CASSEREWDTEAFF.